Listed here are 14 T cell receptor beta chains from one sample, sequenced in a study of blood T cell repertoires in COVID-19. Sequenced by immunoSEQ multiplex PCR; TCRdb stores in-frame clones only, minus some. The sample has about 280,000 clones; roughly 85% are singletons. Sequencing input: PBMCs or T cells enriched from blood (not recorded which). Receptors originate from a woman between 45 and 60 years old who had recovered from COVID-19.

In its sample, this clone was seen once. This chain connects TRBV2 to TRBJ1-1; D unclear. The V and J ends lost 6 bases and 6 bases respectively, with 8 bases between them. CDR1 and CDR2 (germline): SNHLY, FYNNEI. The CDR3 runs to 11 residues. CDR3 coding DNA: TGTGCCAGCAGGCACGGTGCTGAAGCTTTCTTT. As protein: CASRHGAEAFF.

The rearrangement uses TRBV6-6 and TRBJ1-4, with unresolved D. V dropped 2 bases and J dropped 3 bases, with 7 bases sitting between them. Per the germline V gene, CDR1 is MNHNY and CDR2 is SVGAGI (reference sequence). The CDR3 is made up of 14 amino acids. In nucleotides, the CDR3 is TGTGCCAGCAGTTACCTAAGCTCTAATGAAAAACTGTTTTTT. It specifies CASSYLSSNEKLFF.

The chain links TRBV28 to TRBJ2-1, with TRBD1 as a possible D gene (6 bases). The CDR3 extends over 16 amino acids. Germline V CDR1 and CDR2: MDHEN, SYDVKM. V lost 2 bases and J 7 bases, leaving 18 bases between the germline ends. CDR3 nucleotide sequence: TGTGCCAGCAGTTTAGGACTCCAGGGGAAGGGGAATGAGCAGTTCTTC. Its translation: CASSLGLQGKGNEQFF.

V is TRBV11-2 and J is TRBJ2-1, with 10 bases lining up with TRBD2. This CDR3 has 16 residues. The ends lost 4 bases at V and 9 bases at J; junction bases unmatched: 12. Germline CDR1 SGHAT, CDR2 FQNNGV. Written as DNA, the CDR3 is TGTGCCAGCAGCTCCCGAAGCGGGGGGGCCGTGGGTGAGCAGTTCTTC. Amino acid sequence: CASSSRSGGAVGEQFF.

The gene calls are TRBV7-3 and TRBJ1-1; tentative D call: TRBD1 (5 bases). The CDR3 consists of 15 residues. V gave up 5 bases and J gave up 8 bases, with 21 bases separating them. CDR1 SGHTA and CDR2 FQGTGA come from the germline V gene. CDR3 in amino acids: CASSRGPGPGREAFF. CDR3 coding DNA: TGTGCCAGCAGCCGGGGACCGGGACCGGGGAGGGAAGCTTTCTTT. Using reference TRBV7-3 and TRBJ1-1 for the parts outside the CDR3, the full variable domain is GAGVSQTPSNKVTEKGKYVELRCDPISGHTALYWYRQSLGQGPEFLIYFQGTGAADDSGLPNDRFFAVRPEGSVSTLKIQRTERGDSAVYLCASSRGPGPGREAFFGQGTRLTVV.

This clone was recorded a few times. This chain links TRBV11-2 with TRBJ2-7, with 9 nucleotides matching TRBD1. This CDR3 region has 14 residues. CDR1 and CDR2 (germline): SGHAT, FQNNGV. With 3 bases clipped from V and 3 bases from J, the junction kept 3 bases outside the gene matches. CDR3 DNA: TGTGCCAGCAGCTTTGGGACAGGGCTCTACGAGCAGTACTTC. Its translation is CASSFGTGLYEQYF.

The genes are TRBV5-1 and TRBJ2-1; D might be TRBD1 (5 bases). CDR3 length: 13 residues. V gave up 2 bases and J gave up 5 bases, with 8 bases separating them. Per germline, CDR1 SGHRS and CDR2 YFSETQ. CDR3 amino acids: CASSFSGNNEQFF. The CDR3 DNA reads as TGCGCCAGCAGCTTTTCAGGGAACAATGAGCAGTTCTTC.

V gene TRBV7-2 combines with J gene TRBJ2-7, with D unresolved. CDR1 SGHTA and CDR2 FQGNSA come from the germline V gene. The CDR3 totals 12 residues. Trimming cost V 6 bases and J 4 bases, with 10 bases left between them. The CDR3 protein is CASSLFLYEQYF. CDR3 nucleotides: TGTGCCAGCAGTCTTTTTTTGTACGAGCAGTACTTC. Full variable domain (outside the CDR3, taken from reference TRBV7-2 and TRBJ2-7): GAGVSQSPSNKVTEKGKDVELRCDPISGHTALYWYRQSLGQGLEFLIYFQGNSAPDKSGLPSDRFSAERTGGSVSTLTIQRTQQEDSAVYLCASSLFLYEQYFGPGTRLTVT.

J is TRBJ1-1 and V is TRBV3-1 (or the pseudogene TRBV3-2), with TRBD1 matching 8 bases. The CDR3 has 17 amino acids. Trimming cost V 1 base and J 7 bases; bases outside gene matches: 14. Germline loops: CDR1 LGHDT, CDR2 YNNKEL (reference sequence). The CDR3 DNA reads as TGTGCCAGCAGCCAAGTCTATCTTCGGAACAGGGGGGATGAAGCTTTCTTT. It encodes CASSQVYLRNRGDEAFF.

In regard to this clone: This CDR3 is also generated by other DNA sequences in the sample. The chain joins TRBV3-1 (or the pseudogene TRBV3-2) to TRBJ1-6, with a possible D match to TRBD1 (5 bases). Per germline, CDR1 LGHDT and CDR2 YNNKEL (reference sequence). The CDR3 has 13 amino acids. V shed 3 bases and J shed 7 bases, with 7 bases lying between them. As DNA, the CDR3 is TGTGCCAGCAGCCAGGGGCTGAATTCACCCCTCCACTTT. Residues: CASSQGLNSPLHF.

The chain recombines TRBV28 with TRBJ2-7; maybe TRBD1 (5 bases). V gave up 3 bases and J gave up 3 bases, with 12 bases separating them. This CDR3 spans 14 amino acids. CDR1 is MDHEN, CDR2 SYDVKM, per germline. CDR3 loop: CASSFFQGHYEQYF. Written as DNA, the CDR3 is TGTGCCAGCAGTTTTTTTCAGGGTCACTACGAGCAGTACTTC.

DNA of the CDR3: TGCGCCAGCAGCTTGGTCGGGGAGGGGACCACTGAAGCTTTCTTT. This encodes CASSLVGEGTTEAFF. The rearrangement uses TRBV5-1 and TRBJ1-1, with D maybe TRBD1 (5 bases). V was clipped by 0 bases and J by 4 bases, with 13 bases between them. Germline V gives CDR1 SGHRS, CDR2 YFSETQ. This CDR3 region has 15 residues. The full variable domain, completed using reference TRBV5-1 and TRBJ1-1, is KAGVTQTPRYLIKTRGQQVTLSCSPISGHRSVSWYQQTPGQGLQFLFEYFSETQRNKGNFPGRFSGRQFSNSRSEMNVSTLELGDSALYLCASSLVGEGTTEAFFGQGTRLTVV.

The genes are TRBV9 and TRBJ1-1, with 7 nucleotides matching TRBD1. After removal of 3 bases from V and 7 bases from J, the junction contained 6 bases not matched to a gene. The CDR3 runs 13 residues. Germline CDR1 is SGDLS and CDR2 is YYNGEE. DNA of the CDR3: TGTGCCAGCAGCGCAGATGGGACAGTTGAAGCTTTCTTT. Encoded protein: CASSADGTVEAFF.

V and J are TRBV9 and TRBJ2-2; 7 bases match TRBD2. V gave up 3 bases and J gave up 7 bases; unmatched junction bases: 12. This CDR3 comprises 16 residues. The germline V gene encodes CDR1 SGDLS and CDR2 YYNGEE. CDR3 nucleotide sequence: TGTGCCAGCAGCGCCGCCGGGAGCGGGATCGGCGGGGAGCTGTTTTTT. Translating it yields CASSAAGSGIGGELFF.